This T cell receptor (beta chain) emerged from a study of blood T cell repertoires in COVID-19. Study-wide context: The study drew acute and convalescent COVID-19 samples from the United States, Italy and Spain. The analysed material was cDNA or gDNA that came from T cells, B-cell-depleted T cells, or PBMCs.

Per the authors' pipeline: The authors estimated nucleated cell counts from reference gene primer amplification. The table came from immunoSEQ multiplex PCR; TCRdb's copy has only in-frame clones and leaves some out. V and J calls and clone size are given by that table; D and trimming were obtained from the DNA. Of some 150,000 clones listed, 65% to 85% are singletons. J lost 2 bases, V lost 0 bases, and 7 bases had no gene match. The germline V gene has CDR1 SGDLS and CDR2 YYNGEE. The CDR3 loop spans 17 amino acids. This chain connects TRBV9 to TRBJ2-3; 9 nucleotides line up with TRBD2. The source is a woman in her 50s with acute or convalescent COVID-19. Sequences were obtained from peripheral blood. The CDR3 nucleotides are TGTGCCAGCAGCGTAGGAGGTAGCGGGGGCCTCACAGATACGCAGTATTTT. Protein sequence: CASSVGGSGGLTDTQYF.